The entry below gives a single TCR beta chain sequence along with its context. The data are from a study of shared T cell receptors in the human thymus. CDR1 and CDR2 from the germline V gene are LGHNA and YNFKEQ. This CDR3 is 19 amino acids long. With 5 bases clipped from V and 0 bases from J, the junction kept 15 bases outside the gene matches. Sequencing was performed with immunoSEQ multiplex PCR; in TCRdb, only in-frame clones are kept and a portion is missing. The table includes approximately 730,000 clones, 80% to 90% detected once. The same sample was also used in a study of human thymus T cells. That study adds: Thymic material originated from resections removed in the course of corrective heart surgery. Across thymic and blood repertoires, the usage of V and J genes appeared to be biased.

The sample taken for sequencing was thymocytes. The sequence was collected from a girl less than two years old with a congenital heart defect. The gene calls are TRBV4-2 and TRBJ2-1; 8 nucleotides line up with TRBD2. The CDR3 DNA sequence: TGTGCCAGCAGCAGTTCCGGACTAGCACCCGATCCCTCCTACAATGAGCAGTTCTTC. Encoded protein: CASSSSGLAPDPSYNEQFF.